This note documents a single T cell receptor (beta chain) sequence. Antigen: not known. The data originate from a study of Graves' ophthalmopathy and Graves' hyperthyroidism. RNA served as the template for amplifying TCR beta CDR3 regions. First-round RT-PCR employed HTBI primers, with a second-round multiplex PCR after it. TCRdb ran MiXCR on the multiplex PCR reads and lists one entry per CDR3 protein. The table includes 170,000 or so distinct CDR3 sequences, 39% detected once. Donors with ophthalmopathy: moderate-to-severe activity, CAS ≥3, NOSPECS ≥4, duration under 3 months. Study observations and caveats: Using a 13-signature model, the authors split ophthalmopathy from stable hyperthyroidism, with roughly 90% sensitivity and about 80% specificity.

This CDR3 spans 15 amino acids. Trimming at V came to 4 bases and at J to 1 base, leaving 5 bases not matched to a gene. The germline CDR1 and CDR2 sequences are SGHTS and YDEGEE. The chain combines TRBV5-8 with TRBJ1-1, with 9 bases that match TRBD1. Specimen: peripheral blood. This sequence was found in a man aged 25-40 years with Graves' ophthalmopathy. CDR3 protein: CASSQQGAPNTEAFF. The CDR3 nucleotides are TGTGCCAGCAGCCAACAGGGGGCCCCGAACACTGAAGCTTTCTTT.